The rows below give T cell receptor beta chains drawn from one sample of a study of control samples from healthy donors and cancer patients. Assay: immunoSEQ multiplex PCR; the TCRdb copy retains only in-frame clones and omits some. This table holds 150,000 to 160,000 clones, about 93% found once. The sequencing input was blood. All receptors derive from a man in his fifties in good health. Both conserved end residues are trimmed from each CDR3.

TRBV7-9	TRBJ1-6	ASSAQGLKNSPLH
TRBV2	TRBJ2-7	ASTGGKNEQY
TRBV27	TRBJ1-1	ASSLTGFSNTEAF
TRBV5-6	TRBJ1-3	ASSFGSSGNTIY
TRBV7-6	TRBJ2-1	ASSISSGSSYNEQF
TRBV7-2	TRBJ2-1	ASSATNSSYNEQF
TRBV5-6	TRBJ2-7	ASSLSGTSLSYEQY
TRBV10-3	TRBJ2-3	AISLGEDTDTQY
TRBV28	TRBJ2-2	ASSPPGLVAGELF
TRBV30	TRBJ1-1	AWSRRGGSTEAF
TRBV28	TRBJ2-7	ASSGGGGQLSYEQY
TRBV19	TRBJ2-4	ASSLGSLAKNIQY
TRBV11-2	TRBJ2-1	ASRQAFSGTHNEQF
TRBV18	TRBJ2-3	ASSPWEITDTQY
TRBV5-1	TRBJ1-2	ASSPRGGNYGYT
TRBV19	TRBJ2-3	ASSARLAGVPDTQY
TRBV7-7	TRBJ2-7	ASSPMGGSEQY
TRBV7-2	TRBJ2-1	ASRELGSSYNEQF
TRBV7-7	TRBJ2-3	ASSLTGQELDTQY
TRBV28	TRBJ2-7	ASRSATGGTYEQY
TRBV4-1	TRBJ1-6	ASSQTGTINSPLH
TRBV7-9	TRBJ1-3	ASRGTARPGNTIY
TRBV3-1/TRBV3-2	TRBJ2-7	ASSQAAGIYEQY
TRBV5-1	TRBJ1-4	ASSLAATNEKLF
TRBV19	TRBJ2-2	ASRQPGQGATGELF
TRBV27	TRBJ1-1	ASRPFGGGRAAF
TRBV2	TRBJ1-2	ASSIGLYGYT
TRBV6-5	TRBJ1-4	ASSLRSNEKLF
TRBV20-1	TRBJ1-5	SASRTAYSNQPQH
TRBV12-3/TRBV12-4	TRBJ2-7	ASSVTYEQY
TRBV7-8	TRBJ2-1	ASSLGTSGRTVNEQF